This T cell receptor beta chain was captured in a study of blood T cell repertoires in COVID-19. Original processing notes: For nucleated cells, counts were estimated from reference gene primer amplification. Sequenced by immunoSEQ multiplex PCR; TCRdb stores in-frame clones only, minus some. That table furnishes V, J and clone size, whereas the DNA furnished D and trimming. The sample holds around 98,000 clones, approximately 86% seen once. The receptor was derived from a man in his 70s with active or convalescent COVID-19. Source material: peripheral blood.

The CDR3 here is CASSEVRAGEQYF. The DNA for the CDR3 is TGTGCCAGCAGTGAAGTGAGAGCGGGCGAGCAGTACTTC. This chain connects TRBV6-1 to TRBJ2-7, with D maybe TRBD2 (6 bases). CDR1 is MNHNS, CDR2 SASEGT, per germline. Trimming shortened V by 1 base and J by 6 bases, and 10 bases separated the two germline ends. The CDR3 spans 13 residues.